This T cell receptor beta chain was obtained from a study of T cell repertoires in cytomegalovirus infection. This clonotype was picked up a small number of times. The antigen remains undetermined. TCRdb analysed the reads with MiXCR anew, one entry per CDR3 protein. The sample comprises some 180,000 distinct CDR3 sequences, 15% to 20% of which are singletons, and less than 25% rests with the top ten. General observations from the study: People with CMV and the relevant HLA were identified by cumulative public TCR beta family frequency.

The material sequenced was CD8+ T cells from PBMCs. The receptor comes from a human donor in good health (CMV status not recorded). Some clones in this sample may be carry-over from other donors' samples.

This CDR3 reads CASSLDRGFTDTQYF. CDR3 DNA sequence: TGCGCCAGCAGCTTGGATAGAGGTTTCACAGATACGCAGTATTTT. The chain recombines TRBV5-1 with TRBJ2-3; no reliable D call. V was shortened by 0 bases and J by 2 bases, with 10 bases between the two germline ends. The CDR3 has 15 amino acids. The germline V gene encodes CDR1 SGHRS and CDR2 YFSETQ.